The T cell receptor (beta chain) under discussion was sequenced for a study of blood T cell repertoires in COVID-19. This clone was counted once. Profiled with immunoSEQ multiplex PCR; TCRdb holds only in-frame clones, not every one. The table has about 49,000 clones, 75% to 80% seen once. V lost 5 bases, J lost 2 bases, and 9 bases lay in between. The CDR3 runs to 14 residues. Germline V gene data show CDR1 as SGHNT and CDR2 as YENEEA. This clonotype originated in a man aged 65 to 85 with active or convalescent COVID-19. The rearrangement joins TRBV11-3 to TRBJ1-4, with D perhaps TRBD1 (5 bases). Sequencing was done on a sample of peripheral blood. Written as DNA, the CDR3 is TGTGCCAGCAGCATAGGGGCGACTAATGAAAAACTGTTTTTT. This gives the protein CASSIGATNEKLFF. Full variable domain (outside the CDR3, taken from reference TRBV11-3 and TRBJ1-4): EAGVVQSPRYKIIEKKQPVAFWCNPISGHNTLYWYLQNLGQGPELLIRYENEEAVDDSQLPKDRFSAERLKGVDSTLKIQPAELGDSAVYLCASSIGATNEKLFFGSGTQLSVL.